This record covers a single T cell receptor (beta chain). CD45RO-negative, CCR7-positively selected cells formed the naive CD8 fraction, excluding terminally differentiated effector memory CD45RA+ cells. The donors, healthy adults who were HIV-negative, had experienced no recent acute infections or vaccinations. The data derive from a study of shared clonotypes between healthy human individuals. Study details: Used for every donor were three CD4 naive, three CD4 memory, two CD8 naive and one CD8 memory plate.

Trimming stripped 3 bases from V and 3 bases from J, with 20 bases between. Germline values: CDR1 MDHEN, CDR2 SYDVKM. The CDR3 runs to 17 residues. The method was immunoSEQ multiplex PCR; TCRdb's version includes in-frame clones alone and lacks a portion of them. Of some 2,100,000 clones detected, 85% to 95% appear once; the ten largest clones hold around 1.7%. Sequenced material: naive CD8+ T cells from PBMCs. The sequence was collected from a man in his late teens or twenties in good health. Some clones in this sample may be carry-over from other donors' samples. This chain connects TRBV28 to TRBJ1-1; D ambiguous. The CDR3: CASSFLVSRALYTEAFF. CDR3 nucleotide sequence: TGTGCCAGCAGTTTCCTTGTTTCGAGGGCTCTGTACACTGAAGCTTTCTTT.